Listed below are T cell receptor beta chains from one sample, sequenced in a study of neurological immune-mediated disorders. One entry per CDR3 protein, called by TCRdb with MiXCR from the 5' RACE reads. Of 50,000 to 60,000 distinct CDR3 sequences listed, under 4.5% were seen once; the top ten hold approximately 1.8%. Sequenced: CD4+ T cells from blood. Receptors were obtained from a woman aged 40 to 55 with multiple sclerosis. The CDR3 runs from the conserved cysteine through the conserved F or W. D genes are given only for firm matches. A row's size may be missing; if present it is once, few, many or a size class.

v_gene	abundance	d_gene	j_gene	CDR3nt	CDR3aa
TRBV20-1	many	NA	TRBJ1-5	TGCAGTGCTAGAGAGGCGGGCAATCAGCCCCAGCATTTT	CSAREAGNQPQHF
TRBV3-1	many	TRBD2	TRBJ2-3	TGTGCCAGCAGCCGGGGGGGGGGAGATACGCAGTATTTT	CASSRGGGDTQYF
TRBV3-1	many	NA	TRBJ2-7	TGTGCCAGCAGCCAAGATCTGACAGAGAGGGAGCAGTACTTC	CASSQDLTEREQYF
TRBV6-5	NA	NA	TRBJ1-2	TGTGCCAGCAGTTACGCGGCAGGGTATGGCTACACCTTC	CASSYAAGYGYTF
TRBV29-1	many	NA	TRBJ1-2	TGCAGCGTTGATGGCTCCCTGAGAGACTATGGCTACACCTTC	CSVDGSLRDYGYTF
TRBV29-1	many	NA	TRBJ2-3	TGCAGCGTCCGTGAAGATACGCAGTATTTT	CSVREDTQYF
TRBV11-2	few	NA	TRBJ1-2	TGTGCCAGCAGCAAAGGGGTGTTCTATGGCTACACCTTC	CASSKGVFYGYTF
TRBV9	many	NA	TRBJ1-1	TGTGCCAGCTCCCGGTGGGGAGGCCAGAATGAAGCTTTCTTT	CASSRWGGQNEAFF
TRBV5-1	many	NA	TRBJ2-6	TGCGCCAGCAGCTTGGAGGTTTCGGGGTCTGGGGCCAACGTCCTGACTTTC	CASSLEVSGSGANVLTF
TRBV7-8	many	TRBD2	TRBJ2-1	TGTGCCAGCAGCCTCCTCATTGCGGGGGGGCCGCAGTTCTTC	CASSLLIAGGPQFF
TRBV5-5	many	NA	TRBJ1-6	TGTGCCAGCAGCTCGACAGGTTGGGGGAATTCACCCCTCCACTTT	CASSSTGWGNSPLHF
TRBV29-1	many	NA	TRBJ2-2	TGCAGCGTCCTAACCGGGGAGCTGTTTTTT	CSVLTGELFF
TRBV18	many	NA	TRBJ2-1	TGTGCCAGCTCACCACGCGGGACAGTGATCTACAATGAGCAGTTCTTC	CASSPRGTVIYNEQFF
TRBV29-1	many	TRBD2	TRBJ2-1	TGCAGCGTTGTGAAGCGGGGGCCCTACAATGAGCAGTTCTTC	CSVVKRGPYNEQFF
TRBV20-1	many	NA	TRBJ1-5	TGCAGTGCTAGTCCGAATGGGGAGAGCAATCAGCCCCAGCATTTT	CSASPNGESNQPQHF
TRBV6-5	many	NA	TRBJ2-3	TGTGCCAGCAGTCCCAAACTTACAGATACGCAGTATTTT	CASSPKLTDTQYF
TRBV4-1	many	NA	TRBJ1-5	TGCGCCAGCAGCCAAGACAGGGATTTTAATCAGCCCCAGCATTTT	CASSQDRDFNQPQHF
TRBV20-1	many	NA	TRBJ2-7	TGCAGTGCTAGAGATAGACGGGGAGGCGAGCAGTACTTC	CSARDRRGGEQYF
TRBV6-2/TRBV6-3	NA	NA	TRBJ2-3	TGTGCCAGCTTAGGCTGGTCAGCAGATACGCAGTATTTT	CASLGWSADTQYF
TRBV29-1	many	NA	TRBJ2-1	TGCAGCGTTGAAGATCTGGGGGGACGGCTAAGGGGGCAGTTCTTC	CSVEDLGGRLRGQFF
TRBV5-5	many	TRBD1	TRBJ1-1	TGTGCCAGCAGCTTGAGGTCACCCGAGGGGGCGGCTGAAGCTTTCTTT	CASSLRSPEGAAEAFF
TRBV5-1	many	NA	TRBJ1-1	TGCGCCAGCAGGGGAAACACTGAAGCTTTCTTT	CASRGNTEAFF
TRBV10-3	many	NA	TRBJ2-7	TGTGCCATCAGTGACTCAGGTCACGAGCAGTACTTC	CAISDSGHEQYF
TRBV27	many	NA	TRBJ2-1	TGTGCCAGCCGAGGGGACCGAGGCTACAATGAGCAGTTCTTC	CASRGDRGYNEQFF
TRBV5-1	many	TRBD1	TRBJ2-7	TGCGCCAGCAGTTCATCACCGGGACAGGTCTACGAGCAGTACTTC	CASSSSPGQVYEQYF
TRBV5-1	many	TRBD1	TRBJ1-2	TGCGCCAGCAGCTTGTCGGGGGACAACTTCAGGGGGAACTATGGCTACACCTTC	CASSLSGDNFRGNYGYTF
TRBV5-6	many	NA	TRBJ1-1	TGTGCCAGCAGCTTTCAGTTGGGGACTCGGAACACTGAAGCTTTCTTT	CASSFQLGTRNTEAFF
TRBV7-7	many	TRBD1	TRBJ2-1	TGTGCCAGCAGCTCTGACAGGGGCAATGAGCAGTTCTTC	CASSSDRGNEQFF
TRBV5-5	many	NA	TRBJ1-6	TGTGCCAGCAGCTTTTACTCCTATAATTCACCCCTCCACTTT	CASSFYSYNSPLHF
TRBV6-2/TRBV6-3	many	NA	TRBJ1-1	TGTGCCAGCATCAAGGACCTTTACACTGAAGCTTTCTTT	CASIKDLYTEAFF
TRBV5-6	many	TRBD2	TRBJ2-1	TGTGCCAGCAGTCCACTAGCGGGGGGGGGAAATGAGCAGTTCTTC	CASSPLAGGGNEQFF
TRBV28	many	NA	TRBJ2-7	TGTGCCAGCAGTTTGGGGGGGGCCCTCTACGAGCAGTACTTC	CASSLGGALYEQYF
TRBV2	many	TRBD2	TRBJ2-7	TGTGCCAGCAGGATGACTAGCGGGGGCCGACCCTACGAGCAGTACTTC	CASRMTSGGRPYEQYF
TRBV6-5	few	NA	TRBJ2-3	TGTGCCAGCAGTTACAGGGGCCTCCAAAGCACAGATACGCAGTATTTT	CASSYRGLQSTDTQYF
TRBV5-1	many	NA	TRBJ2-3	TGCGCCAGCAGCCCGCGTGGGGATACGCAGTATTTT	CASSPRGDTQYF
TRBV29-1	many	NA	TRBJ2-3	TGCAGCGTTGAAGATTTCCGAAATCCCAAAGATACGCAGTATTTT	CSVEDFRNPKDTQYF
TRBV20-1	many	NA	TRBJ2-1	TGCAGTGCTAGAGATTTCGGGGGTTCCTACAATGAGCAGTTCTTC	CSARDFGGSYNEQFF
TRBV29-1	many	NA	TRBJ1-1	TGCAGCGTCGGGTGGGGGGGTGATAACACTGAAGCTTTCTTT	CSVGWGGDNTEAFF
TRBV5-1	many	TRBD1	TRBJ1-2	TGCGCCAGCAGGAGACAGGGAGGGGCGGATGGCTACACCTTC	CASRRQGGADGYTF
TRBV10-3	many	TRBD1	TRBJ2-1	TGTGCCATCGGGACAGACCAATACAATGAGCAGTTCTTC	CAIGTDQYNEQFF
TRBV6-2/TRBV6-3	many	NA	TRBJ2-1	TGTGCCAGCAGTTACTCCCCTTCCTACAATGAGCAGTTCTTC	CASSYSPSYNEQFF
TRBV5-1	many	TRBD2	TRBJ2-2	TGCGCCAGCAGCTTGGGTCCGGGAGGCACCGGGGAGCTGTTTTTT	CASSLGPGGTGELFF
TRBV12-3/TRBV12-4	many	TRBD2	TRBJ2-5	TGTGCCAGCAGTTCGGGGCGGGGGGGTTCCTATGAGACCCAGTACTTC	CASSSGRGGSYETQYF
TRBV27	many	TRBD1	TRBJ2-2	TGTGCCAGCAGTTTATTTTGGACAGGGGCGACCGGGGAGCTGTTTTTT	CASSLFWTGATGELFF
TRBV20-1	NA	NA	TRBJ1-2	TGCAGTGCTAGAAGCCCCTCCGGGACGCTCTATGGCTACACCTTC	CSARSPSGTLYGYTF
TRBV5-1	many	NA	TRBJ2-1	TGCGCCAGCAGCTTGGCAGGGGGGAAAAATGAGCAGTTCTTC	CASSLAGGKNEQFF
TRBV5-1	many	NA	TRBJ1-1	TGCGCCAGCAGCCCCAGCATAAACACTGAAGCTTTCTTT	CASSPSINTEAFF
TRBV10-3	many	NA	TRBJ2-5	TGTGCCATCAGTGCCACGGAGGGACAAGAGACCCAGTACTTC	CAISATEGQETQYF
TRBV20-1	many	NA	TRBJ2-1	TGCAGTGCTGGCCAGACTAGTTTTGAGCAGTTCTTC	CSAGQTSFEQFF
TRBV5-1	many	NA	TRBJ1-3	TGCGCCAGCAGCTTAGGTAGTACTGGAAACACCATATATTTT	CASSLGSTGNTIYF
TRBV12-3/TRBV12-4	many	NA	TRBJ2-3	TGTGCCAGCAACCCGGTGGGGGATACGCAGTATTTT	CASNPVGDTQYF
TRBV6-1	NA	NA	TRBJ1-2	TGTGCCAGCAGTGAAGCAGGAGGGGGGGGTGGAGGCTACACCTTC	CASSEAGGGGGGYTF
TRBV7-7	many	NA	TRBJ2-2	TGTGCCAGCAGCTTAAGCGGTATCGCGAACACCGGGGAGCTGTTTTTT	CASSLSGIANTGELFF
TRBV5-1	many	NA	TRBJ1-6	TGCGCCAGCAGCTTGGCGGCAGGGGCAAATTCACCCCTCCACTTT	CASSLAAGANSPLHF
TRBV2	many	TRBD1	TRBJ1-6	TGTGCCAGCACGCGGGACAGGGAAAATAATTCACCCCTCCACTTT	CASTRDRENNSPLHF
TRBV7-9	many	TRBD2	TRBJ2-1	TGTGCCAGTCAAACAGCGGGGCTAAACAATGAGCAGTTCTTC	CASQTAGLNNEQFF